Shown below are 20 T cell receptor beta chains from a single sample sequenced in a study of T cells in Graves' hyperthyroidism and ophthalmopathy. Amplification yielded TCR beta CDR3 regions, with RNA transcripts as the source. An initial round of RT-PCR targeting the TCR CDR3 relied on the HTBI primer set. TCRdb redid the calling of the multiplex PCR reads with MiXCR, one entry per CDR3 protein. The sample records some 200,000 distinct CDR3 sequences, roughly 18% being singletons. Sequencing input: blood. All receptors come from a man aged 45 to 65 with Graves' hyperthyroidism.

This clonotype occurred many times. This chain links TRBV28 with TRBJ1-4; D is unclear. The CDR3 totals 10 residues. With 4 bases removed from V and 11 bases from J, the gap between germline ends came to 5 bases. CDR1 is MDHEN and CDR2 is SYDVKM in the germline V gene. CDR3 DNA sequence: TGTGCCAGCAGTTCGGATAAACTGTTTTTT. Encoded protein: CASSSDKLFF.

In this sample, this clonotype turned up a few times. The chain recombines TRBV6-1 with TRBJ2-2; 8 bases map to TRBD1. Germline lookup yields CDR1 MNHNS and CDR2 SASEGT. J was trimmed by 6 bases and V by 5 bases; bases with no gene match: 8. The CDR3 length is 15 residues. In nucleotides, the CDR3 is TGTGCCAGCAGTTACCTGACAGGGGTGGCCGGGGAGCTGTTTTTT. It yields the protein CASSYLTGVAGELFF.

In this sample, this clonotype turned up many times. The rearrangement joins TRBV7-9 to TRBJ2-5, with a tentative D call TRBD2 (7 bases). V was trimmed by 5 bases and J by 9 bases, leaving 10 bases between them. There are 11 residues in the CDR3. Germline V lookup: CDR1 SEHNR, CDR2 FQNEAQ (reference sequence). CDR3 sequence: CASSQGRAQYF. CDR3 bases: TGTGCCAGCAGCCAGGGGAGGGCCCAGTACTTC.

The gene calls are TRBV6-9 and TRBJ2-5, with D possibly being TRBD2 (7 bases). CDR1 is MNHGY, CDR2 SVAAGI, per germline. Trimming took 4 bases from V and 10 from J, leaving 22 bases between them. CDR3 length: 15 amino acids. The CDR3 region is CASSSPEGGGMDQYF. The CDR3 nucleotides are TGTGCCAGCAGTTCACCAGAGGGGGGGGGAATGGACCAGTACTTC.

The sample holds many counts of this clonotype. The V and J genes are TRBV12-3 or TRBV12-4 and TRBJ2-1; D may be TRBD1 or TRBD2 (5 bases each). V lost 3 bases, J lost 6 bases, and 15 bases lay in between. The CDR3 contains 15 residues. DNA for the CDR3: TGTGCCAGCAGTTTGAGAAGGACGAGGGGCAATGAGCAGTTCTTC. Translation: CASSLRRTRGNEQFF.

The chain combines TRBV5-1 with TRBJ2-3, with D hard to call. The CDR3 has 15 residues. Germline V gene lookup returns CDR1 SGHRS and CDR2 YFSETQ. Trimming stripped 4 bases from V and 0 bases from J, with 12 bases between. In DNA form, the CDR3 reads TGCGCCAGCAGCCTAGACCTCGCAAGCACAGATACGCAGTATTTT. Its protein product is CASSLDLASTDTQYF.

This clonotype was seen only a few times. V gene TRBV5-1 combines with J gene TRBJ1-3; 7 nucleotides agree with TRBD1. Germline CDR1 is SGHRS and CDR2 is YFSETQ. Unmatched junction bases numbered 7, after V lost 6 bases and J lost 1 base. The CDR3 sequence is 15 residues long. The chain's CDR3 is CASKPGGESGNTIYF. CDR3 in DNA: TGCGCCAGCAAGCCAGGGGGGGAATCTGGAAACACCATATATTTT.

This clonotype was recorded at least ten times. The chain has TRBV28 and TRBJ2-1; 7 bases are a match to TRBD1. Germline trimming cut 6 bases from V and 0 bases from J; bases unmatched to any gene: 8. Germline CDR1 reads MDHEN; CDR2 reads SYDVKM. The CDR3 has 16 amino acids. Here the CDR3 reads CASSPDRDSSYNEQFF. In nucleotides, the CDR3 is TGTGCCAGCAGCCCCGACAGGGATTCCTCCTACAATGAGCAGTTCTTC.

The sample holds many counts of this clonotype. The chain has TRBV28 and TRBJ2-4; 13 bases map to TRBD2. The ends lost 6 bases at V and 1 base at J; junction bases unmatched: 6. The CDR3 runs 17 residues. The germline V gene encodes CDR1 MDHEN and CDR2 SYDVKM. CDR3 nucleotide sequence: TGTGCCAGCAGCTTACTAGCGGGAGGGCCGGCCAAAAACATTCAGTACTTC. Translated: CASSLLAGGPAKNIQYF.

There are many counts of this clonotype. V is TRBV29-1 and J is TRBJ2-1, with TRBD1 identical over 10 bases. The CDR3 has 14 residues. CDR1 and CDR2 from the germline V gene are SQVTM and ANQGSEA. V lost 8 bases and J lost 7; bases outside the gene matches: 11. CDR3 DNA: TGCAGCTCCACCACCGGGACAGGGGAAAATGAGCAGTTCTTC. It codes for CSSTTGTGENEQFF.

This chain uses TRBV6-6 with TRBJ1-1; possible D gene TRBD1, 5 bases. Trimming cost V 0 bases and J 6 bases, with 8 bases left between them. The CDR3 consists of 13 residues. From germline, CDR1 is MNHNY and CDR2 SVGAGI (reference sequence). CDR3 region: CASSYSWGAEAFF. In nucleotides, the CDR3 is TGTGCCAGCAGTTACTCTTGGGGCGCTGAAGCTTTCTTT.

This clonotype was detected ten times or more. V is TRBV11-2 and J is TRBJ2-1; weak D call: TRBD2 (5 bases). CDR1 is SGHAT and CDR2 is FQNNGV in the germline V gene. Trimming pared 0 bases from V and 3 bases from J, leaving 9 bases between. The CDR3 is 15 amino acids. CDR3 in DNA: TGTGCCAGCAGCTTAGATCTAGACTACTACAATGAGCAGTTCTTC. Encoded protein: CASSLDLDYYNEQFF.

The chain is built from TRBV24-1 and TRBJ2-2, with D possibly being TRBD1 (5 bases). The CDR3 contains 15 residues. V lost 4 bases to trimming and J lost 1 base, with 9 bases between them. Germline assignment: CDR1 KGHDR and CDR2 SFDVKD. The CDR3 reads CATSDHGQNTGELFF. CDR3 bases: TGTGCCACCAGTGACCATGGACAGAACACCGGGGAGCTGTTTTTT.

The chain recombines TRBV6-5 with TRBJ2-7, with D unresolved. CDR1 is MNHEY, CDR2 SVGAGI, per germline. The CDR3 consists of 12 residues. The V end was cut by 2 bases, the J end by 6 bases, with 8 bases between. The CDR3 reads CASSYGGVEQYF. For the CDR3, the DNA is TGTGCCAGCAGTTACGGTGGGGTCGAGCAGTACTTC.

This chain connects TRBV5-1 to TRBJ2-7; 7 bases fit TRBD1. This CDR3 spans 15 amino acids. The ends lost 0 bases at V and 10 bases at J; junction bases unmatched: 13. The germline V gene has CDR1 SGHRS and CDR2 YFSETQ. For the CDR3, the DNA is TGCGCCAGCAGCTTGGGCCTACAGGGGCCCTACGGTCAGTACTTC. Its translation is CASSLGLQGPYGQYF.

This clonotype was observed many times. This rearrangement joins TRBV27 to TRBJ1-5; D remains ambiguous. CDR3 length: 15 amino acids. V shed 2 bases and J shed 1 base, with 9 bases lying between them. Germline V lookup: CDR1 MNHEY, CDR2 SMNVEV (reference sequence). CDR3 bases: TGTGCCAGCAGTTTAAGTGCCTGGAGCAATCAGCCCCAGCATTTT. Encoded protein: CASSLSAWSNQPQHF.

This clonotype has ten or more counts. The rearrangement joins TRBV11-3 to TRBJ1-1; unclear D gene. Trimming stripped 4 bases from V and 3 bases from J, with 15 bases between. This CDR3 has 15 amino acids. Germline CDR1 SGHNT, CDR2 YENEEA. The DNA for the CDR3 is TGTGCCAGCAGCTCCCCGACGGGAAGGTACACTGAAGCTTTCTTT. As protein: CASSSPTGRYTEAFF.

The J gene is TRBJ1-4, the V gene TRBV10-2; D unresolved. Trimming shortened V by 0 bases and J by 3 bases, and 11 bases separated the two germline ends. CDR1 is WSHSY, CDR2 SAAADI, per germline. The CDR3 consists of 16 residues. CDR3 sequence (DNA): TGCGCCAGCAGTGAGTCCAAGGCCATAGCTAATGAAAAACTGTTTTTT. Amino acids: CASSESKAIANEKLFF.

This clonotype has only a few counts. The chain has TRBV27 and TRBJ1-2, with TRBD1 as a possible D gene (5 bases). The CDR3 is 12 residues long. Trimming cost V 3 bases and J 8 bases, with 10 bases left between them. The germline CDR1 and CDR2 sequences are MNHEY and SMNVEV (reference sequence). The CDR3 protein is CASSFSGEGYTF. The CDR3 region has the DNA TGTGCCAGCAGTTTTTCGGGGGAGGGCTACACCTTC.

At least ten counts were recorded for this clonotype. The genes are TRBV7-2 and TRBJ2-7; D tentatively reads TRBD1 or TRBD2 (5 bases each). Trimming shortened V by 6 bases and J by 3 bases, and 12 bases separated the two germline ends. Germline CDR1 and CDR2: SGHTA and FQGNSA. The CDR3 has 13 amino acids. CDR3 sequence (DNA): TGTGCCAGCAGTCGGGACCGAAGCTACGAGCAGTACTTC. This encodes CASSRDRSYEQYF.